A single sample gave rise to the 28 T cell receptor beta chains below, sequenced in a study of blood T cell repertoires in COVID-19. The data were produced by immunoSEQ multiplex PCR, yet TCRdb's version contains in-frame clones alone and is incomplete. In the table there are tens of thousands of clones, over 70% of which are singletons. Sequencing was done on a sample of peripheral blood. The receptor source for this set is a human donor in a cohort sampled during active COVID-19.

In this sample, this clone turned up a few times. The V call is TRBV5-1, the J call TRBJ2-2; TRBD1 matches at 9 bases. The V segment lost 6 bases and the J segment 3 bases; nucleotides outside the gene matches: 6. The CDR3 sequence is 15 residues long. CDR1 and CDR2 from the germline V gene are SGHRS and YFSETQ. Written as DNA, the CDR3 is TGCGCCAGCACCACGGGACAGGGCGACACCGGGGAGCTGTTTTTT. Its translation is CASTTGQGDTGELFF.

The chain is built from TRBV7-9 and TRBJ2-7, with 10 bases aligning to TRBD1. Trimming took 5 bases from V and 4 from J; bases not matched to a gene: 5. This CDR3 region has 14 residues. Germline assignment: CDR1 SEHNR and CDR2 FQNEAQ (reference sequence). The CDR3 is CASSRTGGIYEQYF. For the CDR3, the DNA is TGTGCCAGCAGCCGGACAGGGGGTATATACGAGCAGTACTTC. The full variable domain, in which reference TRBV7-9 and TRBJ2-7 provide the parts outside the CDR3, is DTGVSQNPRHKITKRGQNVTFRCDPISEHNRLYWYRQTLGQGPEFLTYFQNEAQLEKSRLLSDRFSAERPKGSFSTLEIQRTEQGDSAMYLCASSRTGGIYEQYFGPGTRLTVT.

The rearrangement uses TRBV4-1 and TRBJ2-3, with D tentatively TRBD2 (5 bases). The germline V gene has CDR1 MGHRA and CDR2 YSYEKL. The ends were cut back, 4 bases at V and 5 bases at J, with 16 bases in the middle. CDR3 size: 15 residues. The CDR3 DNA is TGCGCCAGCAGCCCGAGCGCGGCGGGTGTAGATACGCAGTATTTT. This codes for CASSPSAAGVDTQYF.

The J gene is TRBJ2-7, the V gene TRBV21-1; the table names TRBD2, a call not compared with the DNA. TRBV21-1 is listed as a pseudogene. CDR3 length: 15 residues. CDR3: CASSPRHILEVEQYF. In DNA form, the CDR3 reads TGTGCCAGCAGCCCTAGGCACATTCTAGAGGTCGAGCAGTACTTC.

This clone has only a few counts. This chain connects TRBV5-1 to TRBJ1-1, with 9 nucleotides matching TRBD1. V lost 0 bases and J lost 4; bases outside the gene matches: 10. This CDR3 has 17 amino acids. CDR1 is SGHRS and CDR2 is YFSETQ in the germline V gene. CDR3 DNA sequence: TGCGCCAGCAGCTTGGCGAACCGGGGACAGGGAGGCACTGAAGCTTTCTTT. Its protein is CASSLANRGQGGTEAFF. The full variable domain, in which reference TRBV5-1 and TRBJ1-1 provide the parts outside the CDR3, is KAGVTQTPRYLIKTRGQQVTLSCSPISGHRSVSWYQQTPGQGLQFLFEYFSETQRNKGNFPGRFSGRQFSNSRSEMNVSTLELGDSALYLCASSLANRGQGGTEAFFGQGTRLTVV.

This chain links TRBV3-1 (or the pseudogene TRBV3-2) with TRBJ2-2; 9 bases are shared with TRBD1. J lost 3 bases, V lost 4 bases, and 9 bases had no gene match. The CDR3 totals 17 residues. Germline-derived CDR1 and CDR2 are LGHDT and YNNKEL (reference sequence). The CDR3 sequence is CASSPPPRTGDTGELFF. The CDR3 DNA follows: TGTGCCAGCAGCCCCCCCCCTCGGACAGGGGACACCGGGGAGCTGTTTTTT.

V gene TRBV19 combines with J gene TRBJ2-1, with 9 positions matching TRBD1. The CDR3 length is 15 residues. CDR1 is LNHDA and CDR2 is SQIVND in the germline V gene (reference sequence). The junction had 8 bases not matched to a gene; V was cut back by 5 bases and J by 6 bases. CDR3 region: CASSVRDREGNEQFF. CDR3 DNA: TGTGCCAGTAGTGTCCGGGACAGGGAGGGCAATGAGCAGTTCTTC.

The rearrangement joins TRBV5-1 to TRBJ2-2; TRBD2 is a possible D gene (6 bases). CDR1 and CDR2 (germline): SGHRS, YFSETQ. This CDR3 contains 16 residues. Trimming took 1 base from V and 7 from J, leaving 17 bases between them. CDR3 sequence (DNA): TGCGCCAGCAGCTTGACGGAGGGGCACCGGGGCGGGGAGCTGTTTTTT. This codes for CASSLTEGHRGGELFF.

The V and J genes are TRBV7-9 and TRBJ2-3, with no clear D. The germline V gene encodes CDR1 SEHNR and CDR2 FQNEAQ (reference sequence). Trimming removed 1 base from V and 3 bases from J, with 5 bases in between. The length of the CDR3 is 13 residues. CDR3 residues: CASSLVGTDTQYF. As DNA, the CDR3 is TGTGCCAGCAGCTTAGTCGGGACAGATACGCAGTATTTT.

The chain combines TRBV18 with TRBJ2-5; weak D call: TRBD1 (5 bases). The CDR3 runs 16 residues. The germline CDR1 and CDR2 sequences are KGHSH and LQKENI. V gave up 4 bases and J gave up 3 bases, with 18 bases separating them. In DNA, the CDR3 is TGTGCCAGCTCACTGCAACCCGGGCAGGGAAAAGAGACCCAGTACTTC. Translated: CASSLQPGQGKETQYF.

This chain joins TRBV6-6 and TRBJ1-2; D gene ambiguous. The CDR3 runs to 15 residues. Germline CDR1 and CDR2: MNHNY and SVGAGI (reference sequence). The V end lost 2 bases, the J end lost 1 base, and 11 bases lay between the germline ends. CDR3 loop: CASSYDAGSNYGYTF. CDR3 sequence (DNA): TGTGCCAGCAGTTACGACGCAGGCAGTAACTATGGCTACACCTTC.

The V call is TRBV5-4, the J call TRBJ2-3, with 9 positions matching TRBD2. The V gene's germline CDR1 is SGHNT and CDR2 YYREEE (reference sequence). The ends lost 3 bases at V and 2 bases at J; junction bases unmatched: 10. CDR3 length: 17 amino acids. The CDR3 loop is CASSSMKREVHTDTQYF. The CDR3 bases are TGTGCCAGCAGCTCAATGAAGCGGGAGGTTCACACAGATACGCAGTATTTT.

The CDR3, as DNA: TGTGCCAGCAGTGATTGGGGGCGTGTAGGAAACACCATATATTTT. Its translation is CASSDWGRVGNTIYF. V usage is TRBV6-1 and J usage is TRBJ1-3; a weak D match, TRBD1 (6 bases). V lost 3 bases and J lost 4, with 13 bases in between. The germline V gene has CDR1 MNHNS and CDR2 SASEGT. This CDR3 spans 15 amino acids.

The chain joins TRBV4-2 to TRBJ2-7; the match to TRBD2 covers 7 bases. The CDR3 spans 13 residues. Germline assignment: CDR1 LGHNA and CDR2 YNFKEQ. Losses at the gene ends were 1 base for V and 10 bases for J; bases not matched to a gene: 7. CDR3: CASSQAHRDYQYF. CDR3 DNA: TGTGCCAGCAGCCAAGCCCACCGGGACTACCAGTACTTC.

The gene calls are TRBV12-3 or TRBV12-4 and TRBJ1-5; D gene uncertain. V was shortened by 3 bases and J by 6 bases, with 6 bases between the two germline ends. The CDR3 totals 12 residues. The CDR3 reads CASSFEGQPQHF. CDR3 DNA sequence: TGTGCCAGCAGTTTCGAGGGTCAGCCCCAGCATTTT.

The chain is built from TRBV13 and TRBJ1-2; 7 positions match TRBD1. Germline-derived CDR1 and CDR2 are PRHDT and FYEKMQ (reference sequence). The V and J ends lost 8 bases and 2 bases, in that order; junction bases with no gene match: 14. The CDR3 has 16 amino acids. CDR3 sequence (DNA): TGTGCCAGCCTTAAGACAGGGAAGGTTTCCAACTATGGCTACACCTTC. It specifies CASLKTGKVSNYGYTF.

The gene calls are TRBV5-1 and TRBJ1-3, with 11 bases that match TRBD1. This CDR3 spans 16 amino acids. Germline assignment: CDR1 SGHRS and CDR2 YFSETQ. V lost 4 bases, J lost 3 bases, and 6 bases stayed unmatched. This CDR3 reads CASSRGQGAGGNTIYF. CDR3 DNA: TGCGCCAGCAGCCGCGGACAGGGGGCAGGTGGAAACACCATATATTTT.

Written as DNA, the CDR3 is TGTGCCAGCAGCGTAGAACGGGGGGGCCCAGATACGCAGTATTTT. This encodes CASSVERGGPDTQYF. The chain carries TRBV9 and TRBJ2-3, with 8 bases aligning to TRBD2. V dropped 0 bases and J dropped 4; count of bases not matched to a gene: 4. The germline CDR1 and CDR2 sequences are SGDLS and YYNGEE. The CDR3 length is 15 residues.

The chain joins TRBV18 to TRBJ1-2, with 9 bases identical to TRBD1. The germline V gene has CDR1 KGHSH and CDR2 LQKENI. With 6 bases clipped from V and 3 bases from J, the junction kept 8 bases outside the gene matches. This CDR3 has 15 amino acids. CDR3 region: CASSPTGGVYYGYTF. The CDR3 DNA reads TGTGCCAGCTCTCCTACAGGGGGCGTCTACTATGGCTACACCTTC. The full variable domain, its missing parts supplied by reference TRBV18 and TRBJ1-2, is NAGVMQNPRHLVRRRGQEARLRCSPMKGHSHVYWYRQLPEEGLKFMVYLQKENIIDESGMPKERFSAEFPKEGPSILRIQQVVRGDSAAYFCASSPTGGVYYGYTFGSGTRLTVV.

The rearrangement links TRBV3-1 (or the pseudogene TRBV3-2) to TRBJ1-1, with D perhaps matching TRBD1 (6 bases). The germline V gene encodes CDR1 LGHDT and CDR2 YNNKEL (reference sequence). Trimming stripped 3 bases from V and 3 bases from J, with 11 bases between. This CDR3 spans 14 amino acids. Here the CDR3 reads CASSQGHGYTEAFF. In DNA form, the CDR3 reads TGTGCCAGCAGCCAGGGACACGGGTACACTGAAGCTTTCTTT.

CDR3 bases: TGTGCCAGTAAGCGTGACACTGAAGCTTTCTTT. Its protein is CASKRDTEAFF. The chain combines TRBV28 with TRBJ1-1; D remains unclear. CDR3 length equals 11 residues. Trimming took off 9 bases at V and 3 bases at J, with 8 bases between the two ends. Germline CDR1 reads MDHEN; CDR2 reads SYDVKM.

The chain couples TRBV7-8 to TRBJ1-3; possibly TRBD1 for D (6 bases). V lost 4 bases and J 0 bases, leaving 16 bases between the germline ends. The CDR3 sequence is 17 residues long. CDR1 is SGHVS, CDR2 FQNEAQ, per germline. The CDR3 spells CASSYSGTPFSGNTIYF. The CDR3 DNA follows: TGTGCCAGCAGCTACTCCGGGACACCTTTCTCTGGAAACACCATATATTTT.

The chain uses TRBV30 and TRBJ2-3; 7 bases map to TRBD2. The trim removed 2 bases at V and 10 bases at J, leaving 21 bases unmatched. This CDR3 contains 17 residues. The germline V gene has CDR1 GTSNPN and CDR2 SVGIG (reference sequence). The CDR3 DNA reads TGTGCCTGGAGTTCCCCCCTGAGGGAGGGCCGGGGATTAGCGCAGTATTTT. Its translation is CAWSSPLREGRGLAQYF. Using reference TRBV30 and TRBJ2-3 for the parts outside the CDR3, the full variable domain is SQTIHQWPATLVQPVGSPLSLECTVEGTSNPNLYWYRQAAGRGLQLLFYSVGIGQISSEVPQNLSASRPQDRQFILSSKKLLLSDSGFYLCAWSSPLREGRGLAQYFGPGTRLTVL.

The CDR3 protein is CASSMDRQTDTQYF. The CDR3 nucleotides are TGTGCCAGTAGTATGGATAGACAAACAGATACGCAGTATTTT. The V and J genes are TRBV19 and TRBJ2-3; the D is unclear. Germline CDR1 and CDR2: LNHDA and SQIVND (reference sequence). CDR3 length: 14 residues. Trimming shortened V by 3 bases and J by 3 bases, and 10 bases separated the two germline ends.

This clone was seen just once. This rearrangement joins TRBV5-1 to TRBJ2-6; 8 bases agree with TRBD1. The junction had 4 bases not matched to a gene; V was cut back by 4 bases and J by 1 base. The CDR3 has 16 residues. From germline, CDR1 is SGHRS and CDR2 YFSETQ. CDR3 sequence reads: CASSPRTGSGANVLTF. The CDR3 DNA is TGCGCCAGCAGCCCCCGGACAGGGTCTGGGGCCAACGTCCTGACTTTC.

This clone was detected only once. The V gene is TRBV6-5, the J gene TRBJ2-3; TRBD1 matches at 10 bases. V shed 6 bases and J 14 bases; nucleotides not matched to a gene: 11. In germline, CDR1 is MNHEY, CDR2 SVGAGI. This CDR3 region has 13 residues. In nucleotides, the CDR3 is TGTGCCAGCAGAATGAGACAGGGGGCGCGAACGTATTTT. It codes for CASRMRQGARTYF.

In nucleotides, the CDR3 is TGTGCCAGCTCCCTGGGGGGGCGAGGGTCCAATGAGCAGTTCTTC. Residues: CASSLGGRGSNEQFF. The chain has TRBV7-9 and TRBJ2-1; D may be TRBD2 (7 bases). The CDR3 spans 15 residues. V gave up 8 bases and J gave up 6 bases, with 20 bases separating them. Germline loops: CDR1 SEHNR, CDR2 FQNEAQ (reference sequence). The variable domain in full, completed from reference TRBV7-9 and TRBJ2-1, reads DTGVSQNPRHKITKRGQNVTFRCDPISEHNRLYWYRQTLGQGPEFLTYFQNEAQLEKSRLLSDRFSAERPKGSFSTLEIQRTEQGDSAMYLCASSLGGRGSNEQFFGPGTRLTVL.

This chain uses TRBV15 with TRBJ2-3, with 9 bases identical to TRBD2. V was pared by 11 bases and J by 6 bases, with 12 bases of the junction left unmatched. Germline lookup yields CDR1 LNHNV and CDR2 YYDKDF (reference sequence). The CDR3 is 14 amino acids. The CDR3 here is CASKRAGGSDTQYF. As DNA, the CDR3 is TGTGCCTCGAAACGAGCGGGAGGATCCGATACGCAGTATTTT.